The sequence of this T cell receptor beta chain was determined in a study of CD8 T cells in ankylosing spondylitis. The study, taken as a whole, reports: Characteristic, it appeared, of ankylosing spondylitis blood was a TCR beta motif of fewer than 10 highly homologous variants. The authors found the disease-linked clones to be CD8+ and relatively rare in peripheral blood.

TCRdb analysed the 5' RACE reads with MiXCR anew, one entry per CDR3 protein. Of about 440,000 distinct CDR3 sequences in the sample, 15% to 20% were seen once. Germline V gene sequence: CDR1 DFQATT, CDR2 SNEGSKA (reference sequence). The CDR3 consists of 14 residues. This clonotype was found many times. The antigen is unknown. The junction shows a germline mismatch at one end, possibly a read error. The sequenced sample was blood, either unsorted or a sorted T cell fraction (not recorded which). The V gene is TRBV20-1, the J gene TRBJ1-1; D uncertain. The sequence derives from a male donor with ankylosing spondylitis. DNA of the CDR3: TGCAGTGCTAGACCCCCGGGAAGGAACGCTGAAGCTTTCTTT. Translated, it gives CSARPPGRNAEAFF.